This TCR beta chain was captured in a study of Graves' ophthalmopathy and Graves' hyperthyroidism. Regarding this clonotype: The missing conserved phenylalanine or tryptophan at the end of this CDR3 makes a read error likely. The DNA is omitted, as the CDR3 cannot be located on it reliably, and the CDR3 follows TCRdb's listing.

The germline gives CDR1 SGHVS, CDR2 FNYEAQ. The CDR3 sequence runs 9 residues, both termini included. RNA transcripts provided the template for amplifying TCR beta CDR3 regions. First-round RT-PCR employed HTBI primers, with a second-round multiplex PCR after it. TCRdb used MiXCR to reprocess the multiplex PCR reads, holding one entry per CDR3 protein. The table includes around 1,000,000 distinct CDR3 sequences, about 38% detected once. Clinicians diagnosed using symptoms, serum thyroxine, TRAb, thyroid ultrasound and orbital computed tomography. This TCR came from an adult man with Graves' hyperthyroidism. The sequencing input was peripheral blood or thyroid tissue (not recorded which). The chain links TRBV7-6 to TRBJ1-2; the table's D call, TRBD1, was not checked against the DNA. This CDR3 reads CASSFSLAG.